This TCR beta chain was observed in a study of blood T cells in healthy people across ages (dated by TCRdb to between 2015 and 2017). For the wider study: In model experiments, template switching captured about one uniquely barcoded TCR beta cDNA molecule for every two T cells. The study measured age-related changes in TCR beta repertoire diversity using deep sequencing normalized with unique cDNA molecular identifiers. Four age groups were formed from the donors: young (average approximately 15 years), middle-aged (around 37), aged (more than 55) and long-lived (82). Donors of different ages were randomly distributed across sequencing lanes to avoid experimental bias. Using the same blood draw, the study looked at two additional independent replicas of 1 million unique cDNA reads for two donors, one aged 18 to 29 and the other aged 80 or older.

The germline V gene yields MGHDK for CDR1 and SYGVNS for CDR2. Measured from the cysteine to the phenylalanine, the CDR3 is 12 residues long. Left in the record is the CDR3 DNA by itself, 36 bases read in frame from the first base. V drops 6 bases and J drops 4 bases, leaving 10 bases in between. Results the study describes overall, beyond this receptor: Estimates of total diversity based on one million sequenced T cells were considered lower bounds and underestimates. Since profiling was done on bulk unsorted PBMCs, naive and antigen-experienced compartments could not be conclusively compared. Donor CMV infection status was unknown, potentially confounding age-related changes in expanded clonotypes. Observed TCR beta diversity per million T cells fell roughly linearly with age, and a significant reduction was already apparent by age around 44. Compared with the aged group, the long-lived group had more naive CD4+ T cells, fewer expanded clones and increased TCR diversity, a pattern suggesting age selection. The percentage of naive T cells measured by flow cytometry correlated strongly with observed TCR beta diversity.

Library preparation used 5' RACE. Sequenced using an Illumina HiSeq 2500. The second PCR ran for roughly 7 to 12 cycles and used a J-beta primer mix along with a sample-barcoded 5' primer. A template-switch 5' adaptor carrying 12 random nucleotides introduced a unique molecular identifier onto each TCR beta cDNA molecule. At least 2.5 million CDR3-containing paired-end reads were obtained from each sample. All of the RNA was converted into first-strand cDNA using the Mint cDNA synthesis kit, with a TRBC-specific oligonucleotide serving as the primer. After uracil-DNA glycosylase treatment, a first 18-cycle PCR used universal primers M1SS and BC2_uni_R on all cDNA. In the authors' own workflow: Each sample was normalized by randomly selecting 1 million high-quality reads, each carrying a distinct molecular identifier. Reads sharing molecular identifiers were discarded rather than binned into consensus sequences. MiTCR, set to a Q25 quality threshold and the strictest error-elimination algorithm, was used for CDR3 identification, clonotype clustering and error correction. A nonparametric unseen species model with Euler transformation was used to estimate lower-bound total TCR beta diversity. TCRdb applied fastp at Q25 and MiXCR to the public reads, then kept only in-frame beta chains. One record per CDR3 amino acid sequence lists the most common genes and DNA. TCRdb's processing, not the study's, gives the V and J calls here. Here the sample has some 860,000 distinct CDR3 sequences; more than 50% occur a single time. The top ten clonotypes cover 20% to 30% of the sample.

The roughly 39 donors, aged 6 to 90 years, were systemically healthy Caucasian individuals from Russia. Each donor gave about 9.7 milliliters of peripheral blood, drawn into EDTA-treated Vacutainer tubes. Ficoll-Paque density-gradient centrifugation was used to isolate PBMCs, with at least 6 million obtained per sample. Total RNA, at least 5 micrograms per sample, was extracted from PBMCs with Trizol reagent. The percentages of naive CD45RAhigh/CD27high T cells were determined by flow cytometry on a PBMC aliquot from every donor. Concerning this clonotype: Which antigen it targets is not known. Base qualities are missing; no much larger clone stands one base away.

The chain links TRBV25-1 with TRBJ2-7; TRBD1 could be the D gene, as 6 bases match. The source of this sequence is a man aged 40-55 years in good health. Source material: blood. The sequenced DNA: TGTGCCAGCAGCAGGGGATTTTACGAGCAGTACTTC. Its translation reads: CASSRGFYEQYF.